A selection of T cell receptor beta chains follows, all from one sample in a study of T cells in Graves' hyperthyroidism and ophthalmopathy. MiXCR, applied by TCRdb to the multiplex PCR reads, yields one record per CDR3 protein. The sample contains hundreds of thousands of distinct CDR3 sequences, about 15% of which appear only once. Source material: blood. These receptor sequences come from a woman between 45 and 65 years old with Graves' ophthalmopathy. The CDR3 runs from the conserved cysteine through the conserved F or W. A D gene is named only where the DNA matches it firmly. Clone size, where shown, is once, few, many, or a class for clones that have expanded.

V gene	D gene	J gene	clone size	CDR3 protein	CDR3 DNA
TRBV3-1	NA	TRBJ1-2	many	CASSQEGGYTF	TGTGCCAGCAGCCAAGAGGGTGGCTACACCTTC
TRBV27	TRBD1	TRBJ2-3	many	CASSVTSQGARNTDTQYF	TGTGCCAGCAGTGTAACTTCACAGGGGGCGAGGAACACAGATACGCAGTATTTT
TRBV5-1	NA	TRBJ2-1	many	CASSQQGFDEQFF	TGCGCCAGCAGCCAACAGGGATTCGATGAGCAGTTCTTC
TRBV27	TRBD1	TRBJ2-3	NA	CASSGQGLSVQTDTQYF	TGTGCCAGCAGTGGACAGGGATTATCAGTTCAGACAGATACGCAGTATTTT
TRBV3-1	NA	TRBJ2-7	many	CASSQAVAYEQYF	TGTGCCAGCAGCCAAGCGGTCGCCTACGAGCAGTACTTC
TRBV18	NA	TRBJ2-1	many	CASSPVRKSYNEQFF	TGTGCCAGCTCACCGGTGCGGAAATCCTACAATGAGCAGTTCTTC
TRBV6-2/TRBV6-3	NA	TRBJ2-1	NA	CASSYRTEGLGEQFF	TGTGCCAGCAGTTACCGGACTGAGGGTCTCGGTGAGCAGTTCTTC
TRBV27	NA	TRBJ1-5	NA	CASSFFAGGYSNQPQHF	TGTGCCAGCAGTTTTTTCGCCGGGGGGTATAGCAATCAGCCCCAGCATTTT
TRBV3-1	TRBD2	TRBJ2-1	many	CASSQDGTGGPRNEQFF	TGTGCCAGCAGCCAAGATGGGACGGGAGGCCCCAGGAATGAGCAGTTCTTC
TRBV18	NA	TRBJ2-2	many	CASSAGATNTGELFF	TGTGCCAGCTCAGCAGGGGCGACGAACACCGGGGAGCTGTTTTTT
TRBV6-2/TRBV6-3	TRBD2	TRBJ2-3	NA	CASSYFKAGGSSADTQYF	TGTGCCAGCAGTTACTTTAAAGCGGGAGGAAGTTCTGCGGATACGCAGTATTTT
TRBV24-1	TRBD1	TRBJ2-2	many	CATSDRQWTGNTGELFF	TGTGCCACCAGTGATCGCCAATGGACAGGGAACACCGGGGAGCTGTTTTTT
TRBV11-3	NA	TRBJ2-7	NA	CASSSSRNEQYF	TGTGCCAGCAGCTCCTCTAGGAACGAGCAGTACTTC
TRBV6-1	NA	TRBJ1-5	few	CASWGSVTQPQHF	TGTGCCAGCTGGGGTTCGGTGACCCAGCCCCAGCATTTT
TRBV15	NA	TRBJ1-1	NA	CATSREMVNTEAFF	TGTGCCACCAGCAGAGAGATGGTGAACACTGAAGCTTTCTTT
TRBV20-1	TRBD2	TRBJ2-3	many	CSARQRESDTQYF	TGCAGTGCTAGACAGCGGGAGTCAGATACGCAGTATTTT
TRBV12-3/TRBV12-4	TRBD2	TRBJ2-2	many	CASKRETNTGELFF	TGTGCCAGCAAGCGGGAGACGAACACCGGGGAGCTGTTTTTT
TRBV11-1	TRBD2	TRBJ2-7	many	CASSRTLAGGPYEQYF	TGTGCCAGCAGCCGTACACTAGCGGGAGGACCCTACGAGCAGTACTTC
TRBV6-1	NA	TRBJ1-2	many	CASSEISTTGRIYGYTF	TGTGCCAGCAGTGAAATTTCCACGACAGGCCGAATCTATGGCTACACCTTC
TRBV6-2/TRBV6-3	TRBD2	TRBJ2-3	many	CASRPGLADTDTQYF	TGTGCCAGCAGACCCGGACTAGCGGACACAGATACGCAGTATTTT
TRBV18	TRBD1	TRBJ1-5	few	CASSPAQGAQPQHF	TGTGCCAGCTCACCAGCGCAGGGGGCTCAGCCCCAGCATTTT
TRBV28	TRBD2	TRBJ2-7	many	CASRGSGLRYEQYF	TGTGCCAGCAGGGGGTCGGGACTACGATACGAGCAGTACTTC
TRBV19	NA	TRBJ2-7	few	CASSMQDTTYEQYF	TGTGCCAGTAGTATGCAGGACACCACCTACGAGCAGTACTTC
TRBV4-2	TRBD1	TRBJ2-7	NA	CASSQEGGDRAYEQYF	TGTGCCAGCAGCCAAGAAGGAGGGGACAGGGCCTACGAGCAGTACTTC
TRBV11-2	TRBD1	TRBJ2-7	many	CASSLGQGANTEQYF	TGTGCCAGCAGCTTAGGTCAGGGGGCGAATACAGAGCAGTACTTC
TRBV20-1	TRBD2	TRBJ2-2	many	CSAGLAGEGGGELFF	TGCAGTGCCGGACTAGCGGGAGAAGGTGGCGGGGAGCTGTTTTTT
TRBV2	TRBD1	TRBJ1-2	many	CASRGQGPNYGYTF	TGTGCCAGCAGGGGACAGGGCCCGAACTATGGCTACACCTTC
TRBV2	NA	TRBJ1-1	many	CASTGPQRGTEAFF	TGTGCCAGCACAGGGCCCCAGCGGGGCACTGAAGCTTTCTTT
TRBV28	NA	TRBJ1-2	many	CASSLSGGSDYGYTF	TGTGCCAGCAGTTTATCGGGGGGCTCTGACTATGGCTACACCTTC
TRBV10-3	TRBD1	TRBJ1-6	NA	CAISEDRAILTPLHF	TGTGCCATCAGTGAAGACAGGGCAATTTTGACACCCCTCCACTTT
TRBV14	TRBD1	TRBJ1-2	NA	CASSQVSGTGGYGYTF	TGTGCCAGCAGCCAAGTTTCCGGGACAGGGGGCTATGGCTACACCTTC
TRBV9	NA	TRBJ2-7	NA	CASSVAGGFYEQYF	TGTGCCAGCAGCGTAGCTGGAGGGTTTTACGAGCAGTACTTC
TRBV25-1	NA	TRBJ2-1	NA	CASSGGILTTSHDEQFF	TGTGCCAGCAGTGGAGGAATACTTACCACGTCACACGATGAGCAGTTCTTC
TRBV7-2	TRBD2	TRBJ2-7	many	CASSLGLAGEISYEQYF	TGTGCCAGCAGCTTAGGACTAGCGGGAGAAATCTCCTACGAGCAGTACTTC
TRBV13	NA	TRBJ2-5	many	CASSLGRRASAYF	TGTGCCAGCAGCTTAGGCCGAAGGGCTAGCGCGTACTTC
TRBV5-8	TRBD1	TRBJ2-3	many	CASTLSGGQGSSTDTQYF	TGTGCCAGCACCTTATCTGGGGGACAGGGGTCTAGCACAGATACGCAGTATTTT
TRBV27	NA	TRBJ1-2	NA	CASSRDQNYGYTF	TGTGCCAGCAGCAGAGACCAGAACTATGGCTACACCTTC
TRBV24-1	TRBD1	TRBJ2-3	NA	CATKGALSTDTQYF	TGTGCCACCAAGGGGGCCTTATCCACAGATACGCAGTATTTT